The 22 T cell receptor beta chains below were found in one sample sequenced in a study of blood T cell repertoires in COVID-19. Repertoires were generated with immunoSEQ multiplex PCR, while TCRdb's copy carries only in-frame clones and drops some. The data contain 120,000 to 150,000 clones, around 89% of them singletons. Sequencing was performed on PBMCs or T cells enriched from blood (not recorded which). The receptors here all came from a woman between 25 and 40 years old with acute COVID-19.

The V call is TRBV3-1 (or the pseudogene TRBV3-2), the J call TRBJ1-2; D is unclear. CDR1 is LGHDT and CDR2 is YNNKEL in the germline V gene (reference sequence). The V end lost 1 base, the J end lost 5 bases, and 8 bases lay between the germline ends. CDR3 length: 13 amino acids. The CDR3 DNA follows: TGTGCCAGCAGCCAAGCGGGGATTTATGGCTACACCTTC. It is translated as CASSQAGIYGYTF.

The chain recombines TRBV3-1 (or the pseudogene TRBV3-2) with TRBJ1-3, with a tentative D call TRBD1 (6 bases). V lost 6 bases to trimming and J lost 2 bases, with 8 bases between them. Per the germline V gene, CDR1 is LGHDT and CDR2 is YNNKEL (reference sequence). This CDR3 region has 13 residues. CDR3 protein: CASSHRAGNTIYF. CDR3 in DNA: TGTGCCAGCAGTCACAGGGCTGGAAACACCATATATTTT.

The V gene is TRBV15, the J gene TRBJ2-2; TRBD1 matches at 8 bases. The V segment lost 4 bases and the J segment 8 bases; nucleotides outside the gene matches: 6. Germline V gene lookup returns CDR1 LNHNV and CDR2 YYDKDF (reference sequence). The CDR3 is 14 residues long. This CDR3 reads CATSTGGRIGELFF. The DNA for the CDR3 is TGTGCCACCAGCACAGGGGGCCGAATTGGGGAGCTGTTTTTT.

The chain links TRBV6-5 to TRBJ2-1, with 9 bases identical to TRBD2. J lost 5 bases, V lost 8 bases, and 10 bases had no gene match. The CDR3 covers 15 residues. CDR1 and CDR2 (germline): MNHEY, SVGAGI. In DNA, the CDR3 is TGTGCCAGCGGGAGGCGGGAGGGTCCAAACAATGAGCAGTTCTTC. Protein: CASGRREGPNNEQFF.

The rearrangement joins TRBV27 to TRBJ1-6; D is undetermined. From germline, CDR1 is MNHEY and CDR2 SMNVEV (reference sequence). Trimming removed 2 bases at V and 6 bases at J, with 14 bases between. CDR3 length: 16 residues. The CDR3, as DNA: TGTGCCAGCAGTTTAGGGCAGGCCCTGATTAATTCACCCCTCCACTTT. Its protein product is CASSLGQALINSPLHF.

The V call is TRBV27, the J call TRBJ2-2; perhaps TRBD2 as D (5 bases). Trimming stripped 8 bases from V and 6 bases from J, with 13 bases between. The germline gives CDR1 MNHEY, CDR2 SMNVEV (reference sequence). This CDR3 is built from 13 residues. The CDR3 DNA is TGTGCCAGCCGACTGATTAGCGCCGGGGAGCTGTTTTTT. This translates into CASRLISAGELFF.

J is TRBJ2-7 and V is TRBV5-1; perhaps TRBD1 as D (5 bases). Germline V gives CDR1 SGHRS, CDR2 YFSETQ. The CDR3 is 14 residues long. V lost 0 bases to trimming and J lost 1 base, with 8 bases between them. Here the CDR3 reads CASSLVQGSYEQYF. CDR3 bases: TGCGCCAGCAGCTTGGTTCAGGGATCCTACGAGCAGTACTTC.

The chain couples TRBV7-2 to TRBJ1-1, with D unclear. CDR1 is SGHTA, CDR2 FQGNSA, per germline. CDR3 length equals 15 residues. The V gene lost 7 bases and the J gene lost 5 bases, with 20 bases spanning the gap. CDR3 DNA sequence: TGTGCCAGCACCTTTTTCGGAGGGAGACGGACTGAAGCTTTCTTT. Translating gives CASTFFGGRRTEAFF.

V gene TRBV5-1 combines with J gene TRBJ2-3; 13 bases align to TRBD2. Trimming took 3 bases from V and 3 from J; bases not matched to a gene: 7. CDR1 is SGHRS, CDR2 YFSETQ, per germline. The CDR3 runs to 17 residues. CDR3 sequence (DNA): TGCGCCAGCAGCTCCGGGGGACTAGCGGGACGTACAGATACGCAGTATTTT. Its translation is CASSSGGLAGRTDTQYF.

The genes are TRBV28 and TRBJ2-1, with D perhaps TRBD1 (6 bases). This CDR3 region has 15 residues. Per the germline V gene, CDR1 is MDHEN and CDR2 is SYDVKM. V lost 5 bases and J lost 1, with 12 bases in between. The CDR3 sequence is CASSAGERSYNEQFF. The DNA of the CDR3 is TGTGCCAGCAGTGCAGGGGAAAGGTCCTACAATGAGCAGTTCTTC.

V and J are TRBV28 and TRBJ1-6; no definite D call. Germline V gene lookup returns CDR1 MDHEN and CDR2 SYDVKM. The CDR3 extends over 12 amino acids. Trimming shortened V by 5 bases and J by 8 bases, and 7 bases separated the two germline ends. The CDR3: CASSNRDSPLHF. The CDR3 bases are TGTGCCAGCAGTAATAGAGATTCACCCCTCCACTTT.

The chain carries TRBV6-2 or TRBV6-3 and TRBJ2-5; tentatively, D is TRBD2 (6 bases). Germline V gene sequence: CDR1 MNHEY, CDR2 SVGEGT. V lost 2 bases to trimming and J lost 4 bases, with 11 bases between them. This CDR3 is built from 14 residues. CDR3 amino acids: CASSYIGSGETQYF. In DNA, the CDR3 is TGTGCCAGCAGTTACATTGGTAGCGGAGAGACCCAGTACTTC.

The rearrangement joins TRBV6-5 to TRBJ1-1; D might be TRBD1 (5 bases). This CDR3 region has 16 residues. From germline, CDR1 is MNHEY and CDR2 SVGAGI. Between the trimmed V and J ends, which lost 3 bases and 11 bases, there was a span of 25 bases. This CDR3 is CASSYLGGKGIADAFF. The CDR3 DNA follows: TGTGCCAGCAGTTATCTCGGGGGGAAGGGTATCGCAGACGCTTTCTTT.

This rearrangement joins TRBV30 to TRBJ1-5; no definite D call. The CDR3 extends over 13 amino acids. Germline V lookup: CDR1 GTSNPN, CDR2 SVGIG (reference sequence). Trimming removed 0 bases at V and 4 bases at J, with 7 bases between. The CDR3 nucleotides are TGTGCCTGGAGTGTAGGAGGTAATCAGCCCCAGCATTTT. Protein product: CAWSVGGNQPQHF.

Only a few counts were recorded for this clone. The chain is built from TRBV28 and TRBJ2-7; 8 bases are a match to TRBD2. CDR3 size: 14 residues. V trimming: 6 bases; J trimming: 6 bases; junction bases outside the gene matches: 10. Germline V gives CDR1 MDHEN, CDR2 SYDVKM. CDR3 sequence reads: CASSLSWAGGEQYF. The CDR3 DNA reads as TGTGCCAGCAGCCTCTCCTGGGCGGGGGGCGAGCAGTACTTC. The full variable domain, rest sourced from reference TRBV28 and TRBJ2-7, is DVKVTQSSRYLVKRTGEKVFLECVQDMDHENMFWYRQDPGLGLRLIYFSYDVKMKEKGDIPEGYSVSREKKERFSLILESASTNQTSMYLCASSLSWAGGEQYFGPGTRLTVT.

This chain uses TRBV28 with TRBJ2-7; 10 bases are shared with TRBD1. Per germline, CDR1 MDHEN and CDR2 SYDVKM. V lost 9 bases to trimming and J lost 5 bases; unmatched junction nucleotides: 13. The CDR3 runs to 15 residues. The CDR3 DNA reads as TGTGCCAGTTACCGGTGGACAGGGGGGAGGCACGAGCAGTACTTC. Translated: CASYRWTGGRHEQYF.

The chain has TRBV28 and TRBJ2-3; 8 bases fit TRBD1. The germline CDR1 and CDR2 sequences are MDHEN and SYDVKM. Trimming cost V 1 base and J 5 bases; bases outside gene matches: 8. The CDR3 is made up of 16 amino acids. The CDR3 reads CASSLYPGGELDTQYF. CDR3 DNA sequence: TGTGCCAGCAGTTTATACCCAGGGGGCGAGTTAGATACGCAGTATTTT.

The chain has TRBV25-1 and TRBJ2-1, with D unclear. Germline CDR1 is MGHDK and CDR2 is SYGVNS. This CDR3 is built from 13 residues. V lost 4 bases to trimming and J lost 3 bases, with 7 bases between them. The DNA of the CDR3 is TGTGCCAGCAGTGCGCTTAGCTACAATGAGCAGTTCTTC. This sequence encodes CASSALSYNEQFF.

The gene calls are TRBV11-2 and TRBJ2-7, with 8 bases matching TRBD1. There are 15 residues in the CDR3. The trim removed 3 bases at V and 0 bases at J, leaving 4 bases unmatched. Per the germline V gene, CDR1 is SGHAT and CDR2 is FQNNGV. The DNA for the CDR3 is TGTGCCAGCAGCTTTACGCAGGGGGCCTCCTACGAGCAGTACTTC. Amino acid sequence: CASSFTQGASYEQYF.

This clone was counted a few times. The chain is built from TRBV18 and TRBJ1-3; no clear D. Germline loops: CDR1 KGHSH, CDR2 LQKENI. This CDR3 has 17 amino acids. V lost 1 base, J lost 4 bases, and 17 bases lay in between. CDR3 in amino acids: CASSPLPEFAVGNTIYF. Written as DNA, the CDR3 is TGTGCCAGCTCACCACTTCCCGAATTTGCAGTGGGAAACACCATATATTTT.

V and J are TRBV7-2 and TRBJ2-1; TRBD2 might be the D (6 bases). The CDR3 has 16 residues. Germline CDR1 and CDR2: SGHTA and FQGNSA. Trimming took 2 bases from V and 3 from J, leaving 14 bases between them. The DNA of the CDR3 is TGTGCCAGCAGCTTATTCCAGGCTAGCGACTACAATGAGCAGTTCTTC. Encoded protein: CASSLFQASDYNEQFF.

This clone came up a few times. This chain links TRBV7-8 with TRBJ1-1; no firm D call. The CDR3 consists of 15 residues. The V end was cut by 2 bases, the J end by 0 bases, with 10 bases between. CDR1 and CDR2 (germline): SGHVS, FQNEAQ. The CDR3 protein is CASSLITSLNTEAFF. CDR3 bases: TGTGCCAGCAGCTTAATAACTTCGCTGAACACTGAAGCTTTCTTT.